This T cell receptor beta chain was recovered during a study of T-cell memory formation after mild COVID-19. Background on the study: The TCR clusters were mostly specific to one donor.

After 5'RACE with constant-segment primers, TCR alpha and TCR beta cDNA libraries carrying sample barcodes and UMIs were obtained. MiXCR, run by TCRdb on the 5' RACE reads, gives a single entry per CDR3 protein. The table lists 500,000 to 600,000 distinct CDR3 sequences, more than 15% of them singletons. The junction had 5 bases not matched to a gene; V was cut back by 2 bases and J by 4 bases. Germline values: CDR1 SNHLY, CDR2 FYNNEI. The CDR3 is made up of 18 amino acids. The sample consisted of PBMCs or a T cell subset sorted from them (not recorded which). The chain combines TRBV2 with TRBJ2-1; 16 bases agree with TRBD2. The clonotype was recovered from an adult woman who had mild COVID-19 (a few samples of this study predate the infection). Cell type and time point are not known. CDR3 nucleotide sequence: TGTGCCAGCAGTGAACCCGGGACTAGCGGGAGGGTGTACAATGAGCAGTTCTTC. Protein: CASSEPGTSGRVYNEQFF.